This paragraph covers one T cell receptor (beta chain) sequence. Antigen unknown. This sample was taken from a study of cytomegalovirus exposure and HLA in healthy donors. General observations from the study: As immune exposure information, only CMV serostatus was available. In a later analysis, the majority of CMV-associated beta chains seemingly showed HLA restriction. The authors listed some 150 TCR beta chains as cytomegalovirus-associated.

CDR1 is MDHEN, CDR2 SYDVKM, per germline. Trimming pared 1 base from V and 0 bases from J, leaving 13 bases between. This CDR3 comprises 17 residues. The PCR was carried out with 60 Vbeta primers and 13 Jbeta primers. Per the authors' pipeline: In a later analysis, of around 83 million unique beta chains, roughly 10 million appeared in at least two donors. Assay: immunoSEQ multiplex PCR; the TCRdb copy retains only in-frame clones and omits some. D and trimming come from the DNA, and the V and J calls and clone size come from that table. Here the sample spans more than 90,000 clones, under 90% being singletons.

The source is a woman between 65 and 79 years old in good health and CMV-seropositive. Sequences were obtained from PBMCs. This chain joins TRBV28 and TRBJ2-4; D perhaps matches TRBD2 (6 bases). The CDR3 DNA sequence: TGTGCCAGCAGTTTATTAAAAGAGGGAGGAGCCAAAAACATTCAGTACTTC. It translates to CASSLLKEGGAKNIQYF.